Following are 16 T cell receptor beta chains from one sample sequenced in a study of Ad26.COV2.S vaccination and SARS-CoV-2 variants. Sequencing was performed with immunoSEQ multiplex PCR; in TCRdb, only in-frame clones are kept and a portion is missing. Of some 520,000 clones listed, roughly 89% are singletons. Indicated treatment: some 20 received Ad26.COV2.S at low or high dose, single or two shots; several received placebo; per-sample allocation not given. Collection of the samples took place on day 63 after the first injection of vaccine or placebo. The sequencing here drew on peripheral blood, taken in a trial of Ad26.COV2.S vaccine versus placebo. The receptors shown here come from a person between 18 and 60 years old who received the Ad26.COV2.S COVID-19 vaccine or a placebo.

The chain links TRBV19 to TRBJ2-7; no clear D gene. The CDR3 runs to 13 residues. V shed 3 bases and J shed 3 bases, with 9 bases lying between them. Germline-derived CDR1 and CDR2 are LNHDA and SQIVND (reference sequence). CDR3 nucleotides: TGTGCCAGTAGTATTGCGTGGGGCTACGAGCAGTACTTC. Protein sequence: CASSIAWGYEQYF.

This clone was picked up a small number of times. The chain has TRBV2 and TRBJ2-2; 10 bases map to TRBD1. The CDR3 loop spans 18 amino acids. V dropped 5 bases and J dropped 6; count of bases not matched to a gene: 15. Germline V gene sequence: CDR1 SNHLY, CDR2 FYNNEI. CDR3 in DNA: TGTGCCAGCAGTACCTCCGGGACAGGGGATCGGTTGTCCGGGGAGCTGTTTTTT. Protein product: CASSTSGTGDRLSGELFF.

V gene TRBV5-6 combines with J gene TRBJ1-1; D perhaps matches TRBD1 (6 bases). Trimming took 6 bases from V and 1 from J, leaving 10 bases between them. CDR3 length: 13 amino acids. Per the germline V gene, CDR1 is SGHDT and CDR2 is YYEEEE. The DNA of the CDR3 is TGTGCCAGCAACCAGGGGAGGAACACTGAAGCTTTCTTT. The encoded protein is CASNQGRNTEAFF.

The rearrangement uses TRBV29-1 and TRBJ2-1; D is possibly TRBD1 or TRBD2 (5 bases each). Trimming left V 4 bases short and J 10 bases short, with 14 bases between. The CDR3 sequence is 12 residues long. Germline V gives CDR1 SQVTM, CDR2 ANQGSEA. CDR3 coding DNA: TGCAGCGTTGCGCCCGGGACGAGGGAGCAGTTCTTC. Translation: CSVAPGTREQFF.

This rearrangement joins TRBV5-4 to TRBJ2-7, with 7 bases that match TRBD2. CDR3 length equals 16 residues. Losses at the gene ends were 0 bases for V and 2 bases for J; bases not matched to a gene: 8. In germline, CDR1 is SGHNT, CDR2 YYREEE (reference sequence). The CDR3 nucleotides are TGTGCCAGCAGCTTGGCCGGGGGGAGGGTTCCCTACGAGCAGTACTTC. It specifies CASSLAGGRVPYEQYF.

The rearrangement links TRBV5-1 to TRBJ1-1; D is unclear. Germline CDR1 SGHRS, CDR2 YFSETQ. The V and J ends lost 1 base and 1 base respectively, with 5 bases between them. This CDR3 has 13 residues. As DNA, the CDR3 is TGCGCCAGCAGCTTGTGGGAGAACACTGAAGCTTTCTTT. Protein: CASSLWENTEAFF.

This rearrangement joins TRBV7-9 to TRBJ2-7; 10 bases agree with TRBD1. This CDR3 has 15 residues. Germline values: CDR1 SEHNR, CDR2 FQNEAQ (reference sequence). Trimming took 5 bases from V and 2 from J; bases not matched to a gene: 6. The CDR3 DNA sequence: TGTGCCAGCAGCGGGGGACAGGGGAAAACCTACGAGCAGTACTTC. Its protein is CASSGGQGKTYEQYF.

The chain joins TRBV12-3 or TRBV12-4 to TRBJ1-1, with a possible D match to TRBD1 (5 bases). Trimming shortened V by 5 bases and J by 0 bases, and 7 bases separated the two germline ends. The CDR3 sequence is 13 residues long. The CDR3 here is CASSGGMNTEAFF. The CDR3 nucleotides are TGTGCCAGCAGTGGGGGGATGAACACTGAAGCTTTCTTT.

V is TRBV4-3 and J is TRBJ2-3, with D possibly being TRBD1 or TRBD2 (6 bases each). Trimming pared 0 bases from V and 0 bases from J, leaving 10 bases between. Germline CDR1 is LGHNA and CDR2 is YSLEER. CDR3 length: 16 amino acids. The CDR3 is CASSQEGGVSTDTQYF. CDR3 in DNA: TGCGCCAGCAGCCAAGAGGGGGGCGTTAGCACAGATACGCAGTATTTT.

This clone was observed a few times. This sequence joins TRBV7-2 and TRBJ2-7; a possible D gene is TRBD1 (6 bases). Per the germline V gene, CDR1 is SGHTA and CDR2 is FQGNSA. CDR3 length equals 13 residues. V was shortened by 5 bases and J by 4 bases, with 12 bases between the two germline ends. Written as DNA, the CDR3 is TGTGCCAGCAGCGCACGGACAGCTTACGAGCAGTACTTC. Translated, it gives CASSARTAYEQYF.

Concerning this clone: Other DNA sequences from this sample encode an identical CDR3 as well. This rearrangement joins TRBV5-1 to TRBJ1-1; perhaps TRBD1 as D (6 bases). The germline CDR1 and CDR2 sequences are SGHRS and YFSETQ. V dropped 3 bases and J dropped 1 base, with 10 bases sitting between them. This CDR3 region has 14 residues. CDR3 bases: TGCGCCAGCAGCTCACAGGGATCGAACACTGAAGCTTTCTTT. Amino acid sequence: CASSSQGSNTEAFF. The full variable domain, with the rest looked up from reference TRBV5-1 and TRBJ1-1, is KAGVTQTPRYLIKTRGQQVTLSCSPISGHRSVSWYQQTPGQGLQFLFEYFSETQRNKGNFPGRFSGRQFSNSRSEMNVSTLELGDSALYLCASSSQGSNTEAFFGQGTRLTVV.

The V call is TRBV6-2 or TRBV6-3, the J call TRBJ2-3; TRBD1 might be the D (7 bases). The CDR3 is 15 residues long. Germline V lookup: CDR1 MNHEY, CDR2 SVGEGT. V lost 6 bases, J lost 4 bases, and 17 bases lay in between. The CDR3 reads CASSVTGTLSDTQYF. The CDR3 coding sequence is TGTGCCAGCAGCGTGACAGGGACTCTCTCAGATACGCAGTATTTT.

This clone was observed a single time. The chain uses TRBV11-2 and TRBJ2-1; D not resolved. The CDR3 sequence is 14 residues long. Germline-derived CDR1 and CDR2 are SGHAT and FQNNGV. Trimming stripped 3 bases from V and 2 bases from J, with 8 bases between. Here the CDR3 reads CASSLWHTYNEQFF. In nucleotides, the CDR3 is TGTGCCAGCAGCTTGTGGCACACCTACAATGAGCAGTTCTTC.

The chain employs TRBV19 and TRBJ1-5, with D tentatively TRBD1 (6 bases). The CDR3 loop spans 16 amino acids. The V end was cut by 5 bases, the J end by 2 bases, with 16 bases between. Per germline, CDR1 LNHDA and CDR2 SQIVND (reference sequence). The CDR3 is CASSLTGAAGNQPQHF. Written as DNA, the CDR3 is TGTGCCAGTAGTCTCACGGGGGCAGCGGGCAATCAGCCCCAGCATTTT.

This chain links TRBV19 with TRBJ1-2; D is uncertain. The germline gives CDR1 LNHDA, CDR2 SQIVND (reference sequence). V was pared by 9 bases and J by 3 bases, with 14 bases between. The length of the CDR3 is 13 residues. CDR3 residues: CASRLGGYYGYTF. The CDR3 region has the DNA TGTGCCAGCCGACTGGGCGGGTACTATGGCTACACCTTC.

The chain recombines TRBV19 with TRBJ2-1; the D call may be TRBD1 or TRBD2 (5 bases each). Germline-derived CDR1 and CDR2 are LNHDA and SQIVND (reference sequence). Trimming removed 0 bases at V and 2 bases at J, with 11 bases between. The CDR3 contains 16 residues. In DNA, the CDR3 is TGTGCCAGTAGTATAGATCGGGGCAGGGCCTACAATGAGCAGTTCTTC. As protein: CASSIDRGRAYNEQFF.